The clone carrying this TCR beta chain was counted a few times. Its antigen is as yet unknown. Mismatch with germline at one junction end may stem from a read error. TCR alpha and TCR beta cDNA libraries with sample barcodes and UMIs came from 5'RACE using constant-segment primers. In TCRdb, the 5' RACE reads were re-called with MiXCR into one record per CDR3 protein. The table has more than 150,000 distinct CDR3 sequences, 15% to 20% seen once. This CDR3 region has 13 residues. Germline values: CDR1 MNHEY, CDR2 SVGEGT. The data belong to a study of T-cell memory formation after mild COVID-19. The overall study: TCR clusters were largely donor specific. Overall study results and limits: From day 15 to 85, contracting clones were balanced between CD4 and CD8, whereas later expanders leaned toward CD4+. Contracting CD4+ clones were located mainly in CM and EM, and CD8+ clones in EMRA.

The material sequenced was PBMCs or a T cell subset sorted from them (not recorded which). V is TRBV6-2 or TRBV6-3 and J is TRBJ2-1; 10 nucleotides match TRBD2. The sequence came from a man between 18 and 35 years old who had mild COVID-19 (a few samples of this study predate the infection). Cell type and time point are not known. The CDR3 DNA sequence: TGCGCAGGACAGCGGGGGGGACACAATGAGCAGTTCTTC. It codes for CAGQRGGHNEQFF.